This entry lists 14 T cell receptor beta chains sequenced from one sample in a study of T-cell reconstitution after alpha-beta-depleted transplantation in children. Library preparation (for TCRbeta) was performed with unique molecular identifiers. TCRdb re-derived calls from the PCR reads in MiXCR, one entry per CDR3 protein. This table holds almost 500,000 distinct CDR3 sequences, around 13% found once. The sequences come from PBMCs from the stem cell graft donor, collected from the stem cell graft. The receptors originated from a human donor who donated a stem cell graft to a child with combined immunodeficiency.

The chain uses TRBV30 and TRBJ1-5; TRBD1 might be the D (5 bases). CDR3 length: 15 amino acids. V was trimmed by 0 bases and J by 3 bases, leaving 12 bases between them. CDR1 and CDR2 from the germline V gene are GTSNPN and SVGIG (reference sequence). The CDR3 region has the DNA TGTGCCTGGAGTGTAGGGGAGCTATACAATCAGCCCCAGCATTTT. Residues: CAWSVGELYNQPQHF.

V and J are TRBV29-1 and TRBJ2-1; D perhaps matches TRBD2 (7 bases). Trimming left V 6 bases short and J 7 bases short, with 16 bases between. The CDR3 contains 13 residues. Germline V gene lookup returns CDR1 SQVTM and CDR2 ANQGSEA. The CDR3 sequence: CSVKARGGNEQFF. In DNA, the CDR3 is TGCAGCGTGAAAGCGAGGGGGGGGAATGAGCAGTTCTTC.

This clonotype has a count of ten or more. The V call is TRBV12-3 or TRBV12-4, the J call TRBJ2-1; D gene ambiguous. The CDR3 has 16 residues. V gave up 6 bases and J gave up 1 base, with 16 bases separating them. CDR3: CASSRLSAPSYNEQFF. The DNA of the CDR3 is TGTGCCAGCAGCCGCCTTTCGGCCCCTTCCTACAATGAGCAGTTCTTC.

This clonotype was seen a handful of times. This chain links TRBV7-2 with TRBJ2-7; TRBD2 aligns across 12 bases. Germline V gene lookup returns CDR1 SGHTA and CDR2 FQGNSA. The CDR3 is made up of 17 amino acids. V gave up 0 bases and J gave up 4 bases; unmatched junction bases: 7. The CDR3 loop reads CASSLATSGSLGYEQYF. The CDR3 DNA is TGTGCCAGCAGCTTAGCGACTAGCGGGAGTTTGGGGTACGAGCAGTACTTC.

In regard to this clonotype: The germline gene is not matched at one end of the junction; a read error may be the cause. This sequence joins TRBV10-2 and TRBJ2-6; a weak D match, TRBD1 (5 bases). There are 15 residues in the CDR3. Germline V gives CDR1 WSHSY, CDR2 SAAADI. CDR3 loop: CASSEASSGAYVLTF. The CDR3 DNA reads TGCGCCAGCAGTGAGGCGAGTTCTGGGGCCTACGTCCTGACTTTC.

The chain has TRBV7-9 and TRBJ2-7; D may be TRBD2 (6 bases). The CDR3 spans 16 residues. From germline, CDR1 is SEHNR and CDR2 FQNEAQ (reference sequence). The germline V and J ends were trimmed by 5 bases and 2 bases, with 19 bases remaining between them. The CDR3 sequence: CASSPAGSGRTYEQYF. The CDR3 DNA sequence: TGTGCCAGCAGCCCAGCGGGTTCAGGGAGAACCTACGAGCAGTACTTC.

This clonotype was seen many times. CDR3 DNA: TGTGCCAGCAGTGGAGGGGCTTACTCCTACAATGAGCAGTTCTTC. Translating gives CASSGGAYSYNEQFF. The chain combines TRBV12-3 or TRBV12-4 with TRBJ2-1; tentatively, D is TRBD2 (6 bases). V shed 5 bases and J shed 0 bases, with 11 bases lying between them. This CDR3 has 15 residues.

This clonotype appeared many times. CDR3 protein: CASSKTSGQETQYF. The CDR3 nucleotides are TGCGCCAGCAGCAAGACTAGCGGCCAAGAGACCCAGTACTTC. The chain carries TRBV5-1 and TRBJ2-5, with 9 bases fitting TRBD2. The CDR3 is made up of 14 amino acids. Germline V gives CDR1 SGHRS, CDR2 YFSETQ. J gave up 1 base and V 4 bases, and 2 bases lay outside the gene matches.

The rearrangement links TRBV7-9 to TRBJ2-6; 10 nucleotides align to TRBD2. CDR1 and CDR2 from the germline V gene are SEHNR and FQNEAQ (reference sequence). With 7 bases clipped from V and 3 bases from J, the junction kept 6 bases outside the gene matches. The CDR3 is 16 amino acids. The CDR3 DNA is TGTGCCAGCACCTTTAGCGGGAGGAGTGGGGCCAACGTCCTGACTTTC. Translated: CASTFSGRSGANVLTF.

This clonotype was found many times. DNA of the CDR3: TGTGCCAGCAGTTCTCCGGGCCCCGAGGACACCGGGGAGCTGTTTTTT. It yields the protein CASSSPGPEDTGELFF. J is TRBJ2-2 and V is TRBV12-3 or TRBV12-4; D uncertain. V was trimmed by 4 bases and J by 3 bases, leaving 15 bases between them. The CDR3 is made up of 16 amino acids.

This clonotype was seen more than once but under ten times. The gene calls are TRBV20-1 and TRBJ2-7; D might be TRBD1 (6 bases). Germline CDR1 DFQATT, CDR2 SNEGSKA (reference sequence). The length of the CDR3 is 14 residues. V was pared by 5 bases and J by 1 base, with 15 bases between. The CDR3 DNA is TGCAGTGCTGAAGAGACAGGCTTTTCCTACGAGCAGTACTTC. Translated, it gives CSAEETGFSYEQYF.

The rearrangement links TRBV20-1 to TRBJ2-7; 8 nucleotides align to TRBD1. This CDR3 is built from 14 residues. The germline V gene has CDR1 DFQATT and CDR2 SNEGSKA (reference sequence). The ends lost 3 bases at V and 5 bases at J; junction bases unmatched: 9. CDR3 amino acids: CSARFRQGADEQYF. CDR3 DNA: TGCAGTGCTAGGTTCCGTCAGGGGGCAGACGAGCAGTACTTC.

This clonotype showed up many times. This chain uses TRBV19 with TRBJ2-3; possible D gene TRBD1, 6 bases. The V gene's germline CDR1 is LNHDA and CDR2 SQIVND (reference sequence). Trimming cost V 4 bases and J 3 bases, with 17 bases left between them. The CDR3 has 16 residues. The CDR3 region has the DNA TGTGCCAGTAGTACAACCTCAAGTCAGGGGACAGATACGCAGTATTTT. This codes for CASSTTSSQGTDTQYF.

The rearrangement links TRBV11-2 to TRBJ2-7; 9 bases line up with TRBD1. The CDR3 is made up of 16 amino acids. V shed 3 bases, J shed 0 bases, and the junction held 6 bases outside the gene matches. CDR1 and CDR2 (germline): SGHAT, FQNNGV. CDR3 bases: TGTGCCAGCAGCTTTACAGGGGGCCCTAGCTCCTACGAGCAGTACTTC. Protein product: CASSFTGGPSSYEQYF.